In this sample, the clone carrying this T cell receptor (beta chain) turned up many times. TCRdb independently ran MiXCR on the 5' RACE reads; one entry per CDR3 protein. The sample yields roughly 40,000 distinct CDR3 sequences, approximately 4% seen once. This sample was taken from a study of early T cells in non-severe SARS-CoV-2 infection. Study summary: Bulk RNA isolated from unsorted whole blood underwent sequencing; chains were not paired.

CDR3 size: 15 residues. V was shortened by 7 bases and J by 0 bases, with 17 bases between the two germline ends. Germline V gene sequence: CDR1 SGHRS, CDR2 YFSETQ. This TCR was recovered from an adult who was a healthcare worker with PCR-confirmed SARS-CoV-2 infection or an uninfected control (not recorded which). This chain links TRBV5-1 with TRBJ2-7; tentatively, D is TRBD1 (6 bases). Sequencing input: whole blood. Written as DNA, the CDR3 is TGCGCCAGCCGCACCCTGACAGGCAACTCCTACGAGCAGTACTTC. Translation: CASRTLTGNSYEQYF.